These 23 T cell receptor beta chains came from one sample sequenced in a study of T cells expressing NK-cell markers. TCRdb reprocessed the 5' RACE reads and keeps a single row for each CDR3 protein, giving no DNA. This sample's table has 150,000 to 180,000 distinct CDR3 sequences. The sequencing input was blood T cells: a sorted CD56 or NKG2C T cell subset, CD4+ or CD8+ T cells, or bulk PBMC T cells (not recorded which). The receptors were sampled from a woman aged 45-65 years in good health.

This chain uses TRBV29-1 with TRBJ1-3. Germline CDR1 SQVTM, CDR2 ANQGSEA. The length of the CDR3 is 17 residues. The CDR3 loop reads CSVSSEEGMSSGNTIYF.

The chain combines TRBV12-5 with TRBJ2-1; the TCRdb call, TRBD1, lacks DNA for checking. Germline V lookup: CDR1 LGHNT, CDR2 FRNRAP. The CDR3 runs to 15 residues. The CDR3 region is CASGSGGITYNEQFF. The whole variable domain, filled in from reference TRBV12-5 and TRBJ2-1, reads DARVTQTPRHKVTEMGQEVTMRCQPILGHNTVFWYRQTMMQGLELLAYFRNRAPLDDSGMPKDRFSAEMPDATLATLKIQPSEPRDSAVYFCASGSGGITYNEQFFGPGTRLTVL.

The chain has TRBV4-1 and TRBJ2-5; the D call from TCRdb, TRBD2, cannot be confirmed without DNA. The CDR3 is 17 amino acids. Germline V lookup: CDR1 MGHRA, CDR2 YSYEKL. CDR3: CASSPIGGRRGLETQYF.

This chain's CDR3 is CASRKDPNGGYGYTF. The V and J genes are TRBV3-1 and TRBJ1-2; TCRdb reports TRBD1, a call that lacks DNA to check it against. The CDR3 is 15 residues long. Germline V gene sequence: CDR1 LGHDT, CDR2 YNNKEL (reference sequence).

V gene TRBV7-9 combines with J gene TRBJ2-3; TCRdb selects TRBD1, and the lack of DNA leaves this call unchecked. The length of the CDR3 is 15 residues. Germline CDR1 reads SEHNR; CDR2 reads FQNEAQ (reference sequence). The CDR3: CASSLAQGGGDTQYF.

This rearrangement joins TRBV6-6 to TRBJ2-1; TCRdb names TRBD1, which stays unverified in the absence of DNA. Germline CDR1 is MNHNY and CDR2 is SVGAGI (reference sequence). The CDR3 is 14 residues long. The CDR3 here is CASSYEQGYNEQFF.

J is TRBJ1-2 and V is TRBV6-5. This CDR3 region has 14 residues. CDR1 is MNHEY and CDR2 is SVGAGI in the germline V gene. This CDR3 reads CASSYTGANYGYTF.

V is TRBV5-1 and J is TRBJ2-1; the D call from TCRdb, TRBD1, cannot be confirmed without DNA. The CDR3 extends over 13 amino acids. The germline gives CDR1 SGHRS, CDR2 YFSETQ. The CDR3 reads CASSLSPGNEQFF.

The chain links TRBV12-3 or TRBV12-4 to TRBJ2-7; absent DNA, TCRdb's TRBD1 call cannot be checked. CDR3 length: 13 amino acids. The CDR3 loop reads CASSLPGIYEQYF.

This rearrangement joins TRBV2 to TRBJ2-5; with no DNA, the TCRdb D assignment of TRBD2 cannot be verified. The CDR3 contains 15 residues. Germline loops: CDR1 SNHLY, CDR2 FYNNEI. The CDR3 loop is CASSASISAQETQYF.

The J gene is TRBJ2-1, the V gene TRBV19. Germline V gives CDR1 LNHDA, CDR2 SQIVND (reference sequence). The CDR3 extends over 15 amino acids. The CDR3 region is CASSIREPVYNEQFF. Variable domain in full (rest from reference TRBV19 and TRBJ2-1): DGGITQSPKYLFRKEGQNVTLSCEQNLNHDAMYWYRQDPGQGLRLIYYSQIVNDFQKGDIAEGYSVSREKKESFPLTVTSAQKNPTAFYLCASSIREPVYNEQFFGPGTRLTVL.

The V and J genes are TRBV6-5 and TRBJ2-3; there is no DNA to check the TCRdb D call of TRBD2. CDR1 MNHEY and CDR2 SVGAGI come from the germline V gene. The CDR3 runs 16 residues. The CDR3 loop is CASSRLTSLHTDTQYF.

The chain joins TRBV13 to TRBJ2-3. The germline V gene has CDR1 PRHDT and CDR2 FYEKMQ (reference sequence). CDR3 length equals 16 residues. The CDR3: CASSLALGAITDTQYF.

This chain links TRBV28 with TRBJ1-2; no DNA is available, so the TRBD1 call from TCRdb remains unchecked. CDR1 MDHEN and CDR2 SYDVKM come from the germline V gene. CDR3 length equals 14 residues. This chain's CDR3 is CASSPPGSRYGYTF.

The gene calls are TRBV10-3 and TRBJ2-3; TCRdb proposes TRBD2, but this gene call is untestable without DNA. Germline V gene sequence: CDR1 ENHRY, CDR2 SYGVKD. CDR3 size: 16 residues. The CDR3 spells CAISGITSGIVDTQYF.

This chain joins TRBV5-6 and TRBJ1-1; TCRdb's D call, TRBD1, is unchecked because there is no DNA. Germline assignment: CDR1 SGHDT and CDR2 YYEEEE. CDR3 size: 13 residues. This CDR3 reads CASSYDRATEAFF.

The chain recombines TRBV5-1 with TRBJ2-3. The CDR3 is made up of 14 amino acids. Germline-derived CDR1 and CDR2 are SGHRS and YFSETQ. CDR3: CASSLNGSPDTQYF.

The J gene is TRBJ2-3, the V gene TRBV7-6; the TCRdb call, TRBD2, lacks DNA for checking. The germline gives CDR1 SGHVS, CDR2 FNYEAQ. CDR3 length equals 17 residues. CDR3 residues: CASSLVFTSGPTDTQYF.

This chain connects TRBV7-9 to TRBJ2-3; absent DNA, TCRdb's TRBD1 call cannot be checked. Germline CDR1 and CDR2: SEHNR and FQNEAQ (reference sequence). The CDR3 totals 13 residues. CDR3 in amino acids: CASSRPSTDTQYF.

The chain is built from TRBV7-2 and TRBJ2-5; no DNA is available, so the TRBD2 call from TCRdb remains unchecked. The CDR3 length is 17 residues. The V gene's germline CDR1 is SGHTA and CDR2 FQGNSA. The CDR3 sequence is CASSYLYAGLSEETQYF.

The chain joins TRBV11-2 to TRBJ1-1. There are 15 residues in the CDR3. Germline CDR1 and CDR2: SGHAT and FQNNGV. The CDR3 protein is CASSLVRDLNTEAFF.

This chain connects TRBV4-2 to TRBJ1-5; the D call of TRBD1 rests on TCRdb alone, since no DNA is present to check it. Germline V gene data show CDR1 as LGHNA and CDR2 as YNFKEQ. This CDR3 comprises 14 residues. CDR3 sequence reads: CASSQNRVEQPQHF.

V gene TRBV12-3 or TRBV12-4 combines with J gene TRBJ2-5; TCRdb's D call, TRBD1, is unchecked because there is no DNA. The length of the CDR3 is 14 residues. The CDR3 region is CASSARGAQETQYF.